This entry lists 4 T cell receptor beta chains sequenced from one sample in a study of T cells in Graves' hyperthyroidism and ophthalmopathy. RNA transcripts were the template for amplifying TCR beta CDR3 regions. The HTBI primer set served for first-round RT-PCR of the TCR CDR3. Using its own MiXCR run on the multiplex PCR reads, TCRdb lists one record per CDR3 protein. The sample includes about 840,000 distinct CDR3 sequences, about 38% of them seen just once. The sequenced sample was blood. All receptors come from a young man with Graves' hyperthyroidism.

The CDR3 coding sequence is TGTGCCAGCAGTCTCCAAAGCGGGAGGGCCAGCGGGGAGCTGTTTTTT. The encoded protein is CASSLQSGRASGELFF. This chain links TRBV12-3 or TRBV12-4 with TRBJ2-2; 10 positions match TRBD2. This CDR3 spans 16 amino acids. V lost 5 bases and J lost 7; bases outside the gene matches: 10.

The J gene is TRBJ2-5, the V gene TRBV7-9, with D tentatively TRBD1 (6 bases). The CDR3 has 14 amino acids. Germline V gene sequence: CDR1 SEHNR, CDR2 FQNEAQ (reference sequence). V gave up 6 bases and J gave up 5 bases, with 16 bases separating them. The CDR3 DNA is TGTGCCAGCAGTAAAGGGGGATCCCAGGAGACCCAGTACTTC. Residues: CASSKGGSQETQYF.

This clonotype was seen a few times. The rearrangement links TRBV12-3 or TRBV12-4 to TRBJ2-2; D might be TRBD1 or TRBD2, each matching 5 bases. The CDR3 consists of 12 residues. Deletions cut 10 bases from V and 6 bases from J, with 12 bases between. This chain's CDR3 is CATQGEAGELFF. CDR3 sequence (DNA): TGTGCCACGCAGGGAGAAGCCGGGGAGCTGTTTTTT.

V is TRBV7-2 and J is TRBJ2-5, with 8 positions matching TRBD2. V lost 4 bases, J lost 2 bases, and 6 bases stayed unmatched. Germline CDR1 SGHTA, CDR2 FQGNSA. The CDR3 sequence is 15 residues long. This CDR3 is CASSYRGGWQETQYF. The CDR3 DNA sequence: TGTGCCAGCAGCTACCGGGGGGGGTGGCAAGAGACCCAGTACTTC.